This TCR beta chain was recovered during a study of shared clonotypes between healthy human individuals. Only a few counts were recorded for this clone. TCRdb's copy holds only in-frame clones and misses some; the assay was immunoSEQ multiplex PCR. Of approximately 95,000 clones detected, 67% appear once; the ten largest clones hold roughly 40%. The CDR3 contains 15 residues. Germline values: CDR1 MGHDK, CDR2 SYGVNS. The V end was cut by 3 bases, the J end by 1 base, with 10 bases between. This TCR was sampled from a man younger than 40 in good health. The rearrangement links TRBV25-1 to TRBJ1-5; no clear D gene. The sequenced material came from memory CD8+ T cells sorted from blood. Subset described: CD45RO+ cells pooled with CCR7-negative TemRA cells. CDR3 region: CASSENDGSNQPQHF. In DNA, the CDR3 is TGTGCCAGCAGTGAGAACGACGGGAGCAATCAGCCCCAGCATTTT.